Sequencing of this T cell receptor (beta chain) was carried out in a study of T-cell memory formation after mild COVID-19. Whole-study context: The study found TCR clusters largely donor specific.

Study conclusions and caveats: Some SARS-CoV-2-responding clones were already detected in memory before infection. Contracting clones from day 15 to 85 had balanced CD4/CD8; later expanders favoured CD4+.

From the 5' RACE reads, TCRdb called clonotypes with MiXCR, one entry per CDR3 protein. The data contain approximately 350,000 distinct CDR3 sequences, 28% of them singletons. This CDR3 spans 15 amino acids. Germline V gives CDR1 SQVTM, CDR2 ANQGSEA. V lost 0 bases, J lost 0 bases, and 12 bases lay in between. Remarks on this clonotype: Its antigen is still unknown.

The chain combines TRBV29-1 with TRBJ2-7; D unclear. The TCR comes from an adult woman who had mild COVID-19 (a few samples of this study predate the infection). Cell type and time point are not known. Material for sequencing was PBMCs or a T cell subset sorted from them (not recorded which). In DNA form, the CDR3 reads TGCAGCGTTGAAGATAGGGCAGGAAGCTCCTACGAGCAGTACTTC. It encodes CSVEDRAGSSYEQYF.